This record looks at one T cell receptor (beta chain) sequence and its context. Its antigen is still unknown. The ends lost 3 bases at V and 0 bases at J; junction bases unmatched: 3. The germline V gene encodes CDR1 SGHTA and CDR2 FQGNSA. This CDR3 comprises 16 residues. The data were taken from a study of Tregs in tolerant kidney transplant recipients. Study at large: Mixed chimerism was transient after nonmyeloablative marrow transplants from related graft donors. Study observations and caveats: Biological reproducibility was not directly addressed, but technical replication error appeared minimal. Tregs expanded with activated donor B cells seemed most donor-specific. Nucleotide sequences could not be compared across some patients' samples due to primer changes.

Libraries were prepared by immunoSEQ multiplex PCR; TCRdb keeps only in-frame clonotypes and omits some of them. Found here are about 110,000 clones, around 87% of them singletons; the top ten hold 0.34%. The V gene is TRBV7-2, the J gene TRBJ2-7; 12 bases line up with TRBD2. The receptor's source is a human donor who received a combined kidney and bone marrow transplant. Source: CD4+ T cells from blood, taken before the transplant. The CDR3 spells CASSLTSGGLSYEQYF. The CDR3 DNA is TGTGCCAGCAGCTTGACTAGCGGGGGCCTCTCCTACGAGCAGTACTTC.